This T cell receptor beta chain was sequenced for a study of blood T cells in healthy people across ages. The study recruited healthy Caucasian donors from Russia who were aged about 6 to 90. Of note for this clonotype: The target antigen is unknown.

Study results and limitations: Roughly linear declines in TCR beta diversity per million T cells occurred with age. It was held that the diversity estimates obtained from one million T cells were underestimates.

Next came a second PCR, run for about 7 to 11 cycles, which used a sample-barcoded 5' primer along with a J-beta primer mix. The yield of each sample was at least 3 million CDR3-containing paired-end reads. TCRdb independently ran MiXCR on the 5' RACE reads; one entry per CDR3 protein. The sample contains about 1.8 million distinct CDR3 sequences, about 50% of which appear only once. The germline gives CDR1 SGHTA, CDR2 FQGNSA. The CDR3 sequence is 14 residues long. V shed 4 bases and J 9 bases; nucleotides not matched to a gene: 9. The sample comprised blood. The chain uses TRBV7-2 and TRBJ1-5; 7 bases align to TRBD1. This receptor was obtained from a woman in her 40s in good health. CDR3: CASSSVDRARPQHF. The DNA of the CDR3 is TGTGCCAGCAGCTCGGTTGACAGGGCACGGCCCCAGCATTTT.